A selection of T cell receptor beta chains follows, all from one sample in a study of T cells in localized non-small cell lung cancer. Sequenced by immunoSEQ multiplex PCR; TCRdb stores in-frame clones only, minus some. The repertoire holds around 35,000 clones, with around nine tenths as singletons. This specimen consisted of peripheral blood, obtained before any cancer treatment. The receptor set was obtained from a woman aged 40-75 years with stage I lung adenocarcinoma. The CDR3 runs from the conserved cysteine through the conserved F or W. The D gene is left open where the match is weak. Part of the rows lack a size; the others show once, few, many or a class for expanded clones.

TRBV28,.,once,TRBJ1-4,CASRAGRANEKLFF,TGTGCCAGCAGGGCGGGAAGGGCTAATGAAAAACTGTTTTTT
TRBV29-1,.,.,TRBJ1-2,CSVEGVGGYTF,TGCAGCGTGGAGGGGGTTGGAGGCTACACCTTC
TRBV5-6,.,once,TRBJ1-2,CASSLAGAGAKDPYGYTF,TGTGCCAGCAGCTTGGCAGGCGCAGGGGCGAAAGACCCCTATGGCTACACCTTC
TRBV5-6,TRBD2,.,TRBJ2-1,CASSLGKGRGNEQFF,TGTGCCAGCAGCTTGGGAAAGGGGAGGGGTAATGAGCAGTTCTTC
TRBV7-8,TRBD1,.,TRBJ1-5,CASSLVGTGATYSNQPQHF,TGTGCCAGCAGCTTAGTAGGGACAGGGGCCACATATAGCAATCAGCCCCAGCATTTT
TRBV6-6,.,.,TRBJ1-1,CASSYEGGRDTEAFF,TGTGCCAGCAGTTACGAGGGAGGTAGGGACACTGAAGCTTTCTTT
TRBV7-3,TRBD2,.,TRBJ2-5,CASSPSGVETQYF,TGTGCCAGCAGTCCTAGCGGGGTAGAGACCCAGTACTTC
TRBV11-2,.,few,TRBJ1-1,CASSHPNTEAFF,TGTGCCAGCAGCCACCCAAACACTGAAGCTTTCTTT
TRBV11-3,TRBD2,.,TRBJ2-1,CASRWTSGVNNEQFF,TGTGCCAGCCGGTGGACTAGCGGTGTCAATAATGAGCAGTTCTTC
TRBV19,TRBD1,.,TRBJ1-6,CASNRQGQFNSPLHF,TGTGCCAGTAACCGCCAGGGACAGTTTAATTCACCCCTCCACTTT
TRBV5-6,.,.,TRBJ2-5,CASSLGGEETQYF,TGTGCCAGCAGCTTGGGAGGGGAAGAGACCCAGTACTTC
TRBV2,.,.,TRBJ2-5,CASSEARDPPRGTQYF,TGTGCCAGCAGTGAAGCCCGGGACCCCCCCCGAGGAACCCAGTACTTC
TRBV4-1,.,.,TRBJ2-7,CASSQEGTGKREQYF,TGCGCCAGCAGCCAAGAAGGGACGGGGAAGCGTGAGCAGTACTTC
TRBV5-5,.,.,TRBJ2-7,CASSYAGSYEQYF,TGTGCCAGCAGCTATGCAGGTAGCTACGAGCAGTACTTC
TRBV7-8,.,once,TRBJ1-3,CASSWGGPDSGNTIYF,TGTGCCAGCAGCTGGGGGGGGCCAGACTCTGGAAACACCATATATTTT
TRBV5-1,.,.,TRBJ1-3,CASSKGSSGNTIYF,TGCGCCAGCAGCAAGGGAAGCTCTGGAAACACCATATATTTT
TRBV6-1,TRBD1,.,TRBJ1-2,CASSEDATGTNYGYTF,TGTGCCAGCAGTGAAGACGCGACAGGGACTAACTATGGCTACACCTTC
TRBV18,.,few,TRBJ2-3,CASSPADRAPDTQYF,TGTGCCAGCTCACCGGCGGATAGGGCCCCAGATACGCAGTATTTT
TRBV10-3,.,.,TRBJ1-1,CAISEKGLTEAFF,TGTGCCATCAGTGAAAAGGGTTTGACTGAAGCTTTCTTT
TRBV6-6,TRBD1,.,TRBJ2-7,CASSSPTGTGTYEQYF,TGTGCCAGCAGTTCCCCTACCGGGACAGGGACCTACGAGCAGTACTTC
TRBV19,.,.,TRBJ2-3,CASSITGPSTDTQYF,TGTGCCAGTAGCATAACGGGACCTAGCACAGATACGCAGTATTTT
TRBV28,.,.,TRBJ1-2,CASSPEFFYGYTF,TGTGCCAGCAGTCCCGAGTTTTTTTATGGCTACACCTTC
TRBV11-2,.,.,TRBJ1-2,CASSLQPNYGYTF,TGTGCCAGCAGCTTGCAGCCTAACTATGGCTACACCTTC
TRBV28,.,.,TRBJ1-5,CASSHRRAFSNQPQHF,TGTGCCAGCAGTCACCGGAGGGCGTTTAGCAATCAGCCCCAGCATTTT
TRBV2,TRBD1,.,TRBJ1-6,CASREPGQDQYSPLHF,TGTGCCAGCAGGGAACCGGGACAGGACCAATATTCACCCCTCCACTTT
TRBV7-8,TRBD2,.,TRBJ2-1,CASSPHLAGSSYNEQFF,TGTGCCAGCAGCCCCCATTTAGCGGGAAGCTCCTACAATGAGCAGTTCTTC
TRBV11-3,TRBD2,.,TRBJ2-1,CASSESGGWTYNEQFF,TGTGCCAGCAGCGAGAGCGGGGGGTGGACCTACAATGAGCAGTTCTTC
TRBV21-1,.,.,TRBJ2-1,CARLFRAYEQFF,TGTGCCAGGTTATTCCGGGCGTATGAGCAGTTCTTC
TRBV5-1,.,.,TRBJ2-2,CASGLVNTGELFF,TGCGCCAGCGGCTTGGTGAACACCGGGGAGCTGTTTTTT
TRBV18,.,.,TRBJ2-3,CASSPLATGSDTQYF,TGTGCCAGCTCACCACTAGCTACAGGGTCAGATACGCAGTATTTT
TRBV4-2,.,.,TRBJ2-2,CASSSLEGGAGRRELFF,TGTGCCAGCAGCTCCCTGGAGGGGGGGGCCGGCCGTCGGGAGCTGTTTTTT
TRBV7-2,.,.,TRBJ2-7,CASSSTLRGGEQYF,TGTGCCAGCAGCTCCACCCTCCGGGGTGGCGAGCAGTACTTC
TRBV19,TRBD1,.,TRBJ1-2,CASKARGPKSYGYTF,TGTGCCAGTAAGGCCAGGGGGCCAAAATCCTATGGCTACACCTTC
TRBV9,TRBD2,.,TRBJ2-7,CASSEGLAGGYEQYF,TGTGCCAGCAGCGAGGGACTAGCGGGGGGTTACGAGCAGTACTTC
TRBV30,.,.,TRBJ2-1,CAWSVGLSSYNEQFF,TGTGCCTGGAGTGTGGGTCTCAGCTCCTACAATGAGCAGTTCTTC
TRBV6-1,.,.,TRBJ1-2,CASSETGKVGGYTF,TGTGCCAGCAGTGAAACAGGGAAGGTTGGTGGCTACACCTTC
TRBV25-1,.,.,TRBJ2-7,CASSWTETHYEQYF,TGTGCCAGCAGCTGGACTGAGACCCACTACGAGCAGTACTTC
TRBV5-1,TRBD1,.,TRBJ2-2,CASSYLFLNRQGRSAGELFF,TGCGCCAGCAGCTATCTTTTTTTGAACCGACAGGGCCGGAGCGCCGGGGAGCTGTTTTTT
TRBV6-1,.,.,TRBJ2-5,CASSRYRDGAQYF,TGTGCCAGCAGCCGATACAGGGATGGAGCCCAGTACTTC
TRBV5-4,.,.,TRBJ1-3,CASSFSLRADTIYF,TGTGCCAGCAGCTTTTCATTGCGTGCGGACACCATATATTTT
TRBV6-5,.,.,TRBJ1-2,CASSSVRGVTRNGYTF,TGTGCCAGCAGTTCCGTCCGGGGGGTCACCCGTAATGGCTACACCTTC
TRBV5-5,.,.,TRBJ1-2,CASSLGVINYGYTF,TGTGCCAGCAGCTTGGGCGTCATCAACTATGGCTACACCTTC
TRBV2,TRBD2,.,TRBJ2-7,CASSPEERGTYEQYF,TGTGCCAGCAGCCCCGAAGAGCGGGGTACCTACGAGCAGTACTTC
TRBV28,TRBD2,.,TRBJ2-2,CASAPWLAGGTGELFF,TGTGCCAGTGCTCCGTGGCTAGCGGGGGGCACCGGGGAGCTGTTTTTT
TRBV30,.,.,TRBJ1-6,CAWGRDTGSPLHF,TGTGCCTGGGGCCGGGACACGGGGTCACCCCTCCACTTT
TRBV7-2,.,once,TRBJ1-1,CASSLMGGEAFF,TGTGCCAGCAGCTTAATGGGGGGTGAAGCTTTCTTT
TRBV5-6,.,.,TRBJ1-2,CASSLDRAGYTF,TGTGCCAGCAGCTTGGACAGGGCGGGCTACACCTTC
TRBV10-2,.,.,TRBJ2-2,CASGEGDIRSTGELFF,TGCGCCAGTGGCGAAGGGGACATAAGAAGCACCGGGGAGCTGTTTTTT
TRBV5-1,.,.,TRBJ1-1,CASSWNTEAFF,TGCGCCAGCAGCTGGAACACTGAAGCTTTCTTT
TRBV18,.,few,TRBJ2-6,CASSQSSGANVLTF,TGTGCCAGCTCACAGTCTTCTGGGGCCAACGTCCTGACTTTC
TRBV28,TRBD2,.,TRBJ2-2,CASSLAGGSPGELFF,TGTGCCAGCAGTTTAGCGGGGGGATCCCCCGGGGAGCTGTTTTTT
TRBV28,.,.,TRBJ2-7,CASRASRNDEQYF,TGTGCCAGCAGGGCATCGAGGAACGACGAGCAGTACTTC